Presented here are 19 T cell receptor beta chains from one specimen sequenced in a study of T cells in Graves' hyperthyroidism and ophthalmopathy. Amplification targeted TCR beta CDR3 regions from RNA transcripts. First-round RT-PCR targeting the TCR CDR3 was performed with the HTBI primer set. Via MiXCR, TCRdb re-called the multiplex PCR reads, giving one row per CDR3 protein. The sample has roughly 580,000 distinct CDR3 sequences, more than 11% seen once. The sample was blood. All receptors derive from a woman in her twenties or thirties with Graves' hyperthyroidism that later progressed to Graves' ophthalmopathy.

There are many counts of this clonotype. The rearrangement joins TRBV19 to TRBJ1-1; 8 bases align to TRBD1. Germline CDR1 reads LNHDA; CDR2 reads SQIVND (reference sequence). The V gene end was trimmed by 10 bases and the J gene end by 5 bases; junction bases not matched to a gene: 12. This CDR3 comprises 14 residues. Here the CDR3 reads CATLTGGGLTEAFF. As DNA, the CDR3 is TGTGCCACCCTAACAGGGGGAGGATTAACTGAAGCTTTCTTT.

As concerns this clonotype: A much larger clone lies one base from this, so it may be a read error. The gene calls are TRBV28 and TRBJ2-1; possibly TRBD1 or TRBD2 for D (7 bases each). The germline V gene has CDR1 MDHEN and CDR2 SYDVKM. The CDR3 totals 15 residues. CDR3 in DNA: TGTGCCAGCAGTACCAGGGGGAGGGCCTACAATGAGCATTTCTTC. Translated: CASSTRGRAYNEHFF. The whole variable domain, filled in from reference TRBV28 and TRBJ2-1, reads DVKVTQSSRYLVKRTGEKVFLECVQDMDHENMFWYRQDPGLGLRLIYFSYDVKMKEKGDIPEGYSVSREKKERFSLILESASTNQTSMYLCASSTRGRAYNEHFFGPGTRLTVL.

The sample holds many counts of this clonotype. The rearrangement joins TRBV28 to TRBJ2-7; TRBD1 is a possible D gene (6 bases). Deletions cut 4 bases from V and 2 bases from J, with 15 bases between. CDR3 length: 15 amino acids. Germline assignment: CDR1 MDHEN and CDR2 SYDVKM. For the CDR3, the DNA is TGTGCCAGCAGTTCTACACCGGGACACCCCTACGAGCAGTACTTC. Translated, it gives CASSSTPGHPYEQYF.

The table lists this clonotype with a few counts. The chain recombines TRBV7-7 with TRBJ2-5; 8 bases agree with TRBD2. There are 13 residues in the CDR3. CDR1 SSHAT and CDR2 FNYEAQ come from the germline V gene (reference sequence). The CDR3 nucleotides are TGTGCTAAGCCGGGGACTAGTAAAGAGACCCAGTACTTC. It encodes CAKPGTSKETQYF.

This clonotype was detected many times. The CDR3 DNA follows: TGTGCCAGCAGTTTAGTCGACAGCCCGAATCAGCCCCAGCATTTT. It is translated as CASSLVDSPNQPQHF. The V call is TRBV12-3 or TRBV12-4, the J call TRBJ1-5; D perhaps matches TRBD1 (5 bases). The CDR3 is 15 amino acids. Trimming removed 1 base from V and 4 bases from J, with 11 bases in between.

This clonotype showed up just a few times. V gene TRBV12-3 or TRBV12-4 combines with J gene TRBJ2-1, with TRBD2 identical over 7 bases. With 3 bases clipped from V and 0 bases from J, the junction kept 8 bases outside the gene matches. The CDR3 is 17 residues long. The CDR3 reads CASSFSRLASSYNEQFF. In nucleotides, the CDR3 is TGTGCCAGCAGTTTCTCTCGACTAGCTAGCTCCTACAATGAGCAGTTCTTC.

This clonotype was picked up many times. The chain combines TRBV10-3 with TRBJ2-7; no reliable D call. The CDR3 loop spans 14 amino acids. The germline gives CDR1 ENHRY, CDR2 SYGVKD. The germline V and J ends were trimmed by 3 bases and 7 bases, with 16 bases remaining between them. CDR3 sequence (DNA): TGTGCCATCAGTGACTCCGTAGAGGTTGGTGAGCAGTACTTC. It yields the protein CAISDSVEVGEQYF.

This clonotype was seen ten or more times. The CDR3 sequence: CASSEADRSPLHF. The CDR3, as DNA: TGTGCCAGCAGTGAGGCGGACCGTTCACCCCTCCACTTT. The chain combines TRBV2 with TRBJ1-6, with no clear D. From germline, CDR1 is SNHLY and CDR2 FYNNEI. Trimming left V 3 bases short and J 9 bases short, with 9 bases between. The CDR3 loop spans 13 amino acids. Combining the CDR3 with reference TRBV2 and TRBJ1-6 gives the whole variable domain EPEVTQTPSHQVTQMGQEVILRCVPISNHLYFYWYRQILGQKVEFLVSFYNNEISEKSEIFDDQFSVERPDGSNFTLKIRSTKLEDSAMYFCASSEADRSPLHFGNGTRLTVT.

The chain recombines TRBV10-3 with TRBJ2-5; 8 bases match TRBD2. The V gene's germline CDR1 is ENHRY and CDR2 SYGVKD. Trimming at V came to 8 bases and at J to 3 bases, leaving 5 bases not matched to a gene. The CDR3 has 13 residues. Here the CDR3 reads CAIGPLAEETQYF. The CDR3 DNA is TGTGCCATCGGTCCACTAGCGGAAGAGACCCAGTACTTC.

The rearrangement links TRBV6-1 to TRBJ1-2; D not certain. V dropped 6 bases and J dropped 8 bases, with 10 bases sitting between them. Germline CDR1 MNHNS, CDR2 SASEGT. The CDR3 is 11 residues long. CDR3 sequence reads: CASSPTKGYTF. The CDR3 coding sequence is TGTGCCAGCAGCCCTACAAAGGGCTACACCTTC.

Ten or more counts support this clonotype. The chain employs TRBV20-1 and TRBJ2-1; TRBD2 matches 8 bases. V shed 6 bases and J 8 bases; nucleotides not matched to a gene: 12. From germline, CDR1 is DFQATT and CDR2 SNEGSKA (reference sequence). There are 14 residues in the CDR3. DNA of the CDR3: TGCAGTGCCCACGAGCGAGCGGGAGAGCATGAGCAGTTCTTC. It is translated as CSAHERAGEHEQFF.

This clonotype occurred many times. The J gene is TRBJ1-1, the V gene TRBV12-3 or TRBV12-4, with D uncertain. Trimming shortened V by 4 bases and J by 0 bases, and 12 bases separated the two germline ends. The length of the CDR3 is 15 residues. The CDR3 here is CASSSRMTVNTEAFF. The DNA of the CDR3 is TGTGCCAGCAGTTCGCGAATGACGGTGAACACTGAAGCTTTCTTT.

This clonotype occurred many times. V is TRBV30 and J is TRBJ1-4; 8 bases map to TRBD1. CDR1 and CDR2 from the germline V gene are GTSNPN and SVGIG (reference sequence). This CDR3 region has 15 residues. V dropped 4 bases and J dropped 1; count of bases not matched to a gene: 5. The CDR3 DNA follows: TGTGCCTGGAAAAGCGGACAGGGAACTAATGAAAAACTGTTTTTT. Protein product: CAWKSGQGTNEKLFF. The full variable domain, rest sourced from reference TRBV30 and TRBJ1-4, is SQTIHQWPATLVQPVGSPLSLECTVEGTSNPNLYWYRQAAGRGLQLLFYSVGIGQISSEVPQNLSASRPQDRQFILSSKKLLLSDSGFYLCAWKSGQGTNEKLFFGSGTQLSVL.

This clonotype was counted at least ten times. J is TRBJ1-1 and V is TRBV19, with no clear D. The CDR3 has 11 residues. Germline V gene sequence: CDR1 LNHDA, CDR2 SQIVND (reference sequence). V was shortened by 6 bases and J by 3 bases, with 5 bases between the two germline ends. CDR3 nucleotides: TGTGCCAGTAGCATGTACACTGAAGCTTTCTTT. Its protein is CASSMYTEAFF.

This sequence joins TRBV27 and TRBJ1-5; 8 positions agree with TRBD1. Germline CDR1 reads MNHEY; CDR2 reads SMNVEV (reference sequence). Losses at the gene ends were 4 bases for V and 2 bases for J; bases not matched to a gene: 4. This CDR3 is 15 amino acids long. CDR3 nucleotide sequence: TGTGCCAGCAGTTCAGGGGGCGAGGGCAATCAGCCCCAGCATTTT. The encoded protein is CASSSGGEGNQPQHF.

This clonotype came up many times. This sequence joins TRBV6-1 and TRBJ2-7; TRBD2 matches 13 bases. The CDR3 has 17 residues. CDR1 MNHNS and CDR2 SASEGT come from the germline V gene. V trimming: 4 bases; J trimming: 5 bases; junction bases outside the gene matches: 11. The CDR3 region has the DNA TGTGCCAGCAGTGCTCGACTAGCGGGAGGTCCGTCGAACGAGCAGTACTTC. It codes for CASSARLAGGPSNEQYF.

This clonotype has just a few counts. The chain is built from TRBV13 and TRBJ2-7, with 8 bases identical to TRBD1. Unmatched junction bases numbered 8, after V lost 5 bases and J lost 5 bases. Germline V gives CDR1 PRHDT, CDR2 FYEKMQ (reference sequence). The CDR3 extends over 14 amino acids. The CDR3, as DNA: TGTGCCAGCAGCCCACGGACAGGGATCGACGAGCAGTACTTC. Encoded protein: CASSPRTGIDEQYF. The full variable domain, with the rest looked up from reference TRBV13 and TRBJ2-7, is AAGVIQSPRHLIKEKRETATLKCYPIPRHDTVYWYQQGPGQDPQFLISFYEKMQSDKGSIPDRFSAQQFSDYHSELNMSSLELGDSALYFCASSPRTGIDEQYFGPGTRLTVT.

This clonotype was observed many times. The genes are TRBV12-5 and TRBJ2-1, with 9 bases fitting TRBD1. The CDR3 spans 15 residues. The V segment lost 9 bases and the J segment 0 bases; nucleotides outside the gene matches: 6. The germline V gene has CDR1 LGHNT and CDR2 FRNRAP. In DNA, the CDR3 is TGTGCTAGCGGGACAGGGAGCAGCTCCTACAATGAGCAGTTCTTC. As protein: CASGTGSSSYNEQFF.

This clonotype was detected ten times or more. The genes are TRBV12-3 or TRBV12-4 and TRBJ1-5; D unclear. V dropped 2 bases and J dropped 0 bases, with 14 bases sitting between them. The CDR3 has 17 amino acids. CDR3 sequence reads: CASSLSGQDYSNQPQHF. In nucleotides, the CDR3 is TGTGCCAGCAGTTTAAGCGGCCAGGATTATAGCAATCAGCCCCAGCATTTT.